The rows below give T cell receptor beta chains drawn from one sample of a study of blood T cells in healthy people across ages. TCRdb recomputed calls from the 5' RACE reads with MiXCR, one row per CDR3 protein. The data hold about 840,000 distinct CDR3 sequences, with 25% to 35% observed a single time. These data also featured in a second study, about T cells of mothers and their children.

Sequencing was done on a sample of blood. The receptor source for this set is a woman aged 40 to 50 in good health. The CDR3 runs from the conserved cysteine through the conserved F or W. D genes are given only for firm matches. Size values are once, few and many counts, or a class for expanded clones, and some rows have none.

J: TRBJ2-1; V: TRBV4-1; size: -; D: -; CDR3: CASSQDAYSEQFF; DNA: TGCGCCAGCAGCCAAGATGCTTACAGTGAGCAGTTCTTC
J: TRBJ1-2; V: TRBV12-3/TRBV12-4; size: -; D: -; CDR3: CASSSQGSHCGYTF; DNA: TGTGCCAGCAGTTCCCAGGGGAGCCACTGTGGCTACACCTTC
J: TRBJ1-3; V: TRBV6-6; size: once; D: -; CDR3: CASSNQQGSSGNTIYF; DNA: TGTGCCAGCAGTAACCAACAGGGCAGCTCTGGAAACACCATATATTTT
J: TRBJ2-7; V: TRBV28; size: many; D: -; CDR3: CASSTRRGGNEQYF; DNA: TGTGCCAGCAGTACCCGCCGGGGAGGCAACGAGCAGTACTTC
J: TRBJ2-7; V: TRBV25-1; size: -; D: TRBD1; CDR3: CASSLPGTELYEQYF; DNA: TGTGCCAGCAGCTTACCCGGGACAGAACTTTACGAGCAGTACTTC
J: TRBJ2-2; V: TRBV2; size: -; D: TRBD2; CDR3: CASSGPAGDRVTGELFF; DNA: TGTGCCAGCAGTGGTCCAGCGGGGGACCGGGTCACCGGGGAGCTGTTTTTT
J: TRBJ1-6; V: TRBV7-2; size: -; D: TRBD1; CDR3: CASSLVVQGAGSPLHF; DNA: TGTGCCAGCAGCTTAGTGGTCCAGGGGGCAGGTTCACCCCTCCACTTT
J: TRBJ2-7; V: TRBV7-9; size: few; D: -; CDR3: CASSQDDGAYEQYF; DNA: TGTGCCAGCAGCCAGGACGACGGAGCCTACGAGCAGTACTTC
J: TRBJ1-2; V: TRBV20-1; size: -; D: TRBD1; CDR3: CSAEGQNYGYTF; DNA: TGCAGTGCGGAGGGACAGAACTATGGCTACACCTTC
J: TRBJ2-7; V: TRBV5-1; size: -; D: TRBD2; CDR3: CASSPKLAGLDEQYF; DNA: TGCGCCAGCAGCCCAAAACTAGCGGGATTGGACGAGCAGTACTTC
J: TRBJ1-1; V: TRBV29-1; size: -; D: TRBD1; CDR3: CSVATGMNTEAFF; DNA: TGCAGCGTCGCGACAGGGATGAACACTGAAGCTTTCTTT
J: TRBJ2-4; V: TRBV7-2; size: -; D: -; CDR3: CASSFERDNEQYF; DNA: TGTGCCAGCAGCTTCGAGCGGGACAATGAGCAGTACTTC
J: TRBJ1-4; V: TRBV18; size: few; D: TRBD1; CDR3: CASSAGQGGEKLFF; DNA: TGTGCCAGCTCAGCGGGACAGGGAGGTGAAAAACTGTTTTTT
J: TRBJ1-1; V: TRBV2; size: many; D: TRBD1; CDR3: CARGRRGDRAGAFF; DNA: TGTGCCAGGGGGAGACGGGGTGACAGGGCTGGAGCTTTCTTT
J: TRBJ2-2; V: TRBV6-5; size: few; D: -; CDR3: CASSYSNTNLEGSGELFF; DNA: TGTGCCAGCAGTTACTCGAATACGAATTTGGAGGGCTCCGGGGAGCTGTTTTTT
J: TRBJ1-4; V: TRBV20-1; size: -; D: -; CDR3: CSAITGLGEKLFF; DNA: TGCAGTGCTATAACAGGGCTGGGTGAAAAACTGTTTTTT
J: TRBJ1-6; V: TRBV12-3/TRBV12-4; size: few; D: -; CDR3: CASSPGTSFSALHF; DNA: TGTGCCAGCAGTCCCGGGACTTCATTCTCGGCCCTCCACTTT
J: TRBJ1-1; V: TRBV6-6; size: -; D: TRBD1; CDR3: CASSKKGQVGTEAFF; DNA: TGTGCCAGCAGTAAAAAGGGACAGGTGGGCACTGAAGCTTTCTTT
J: TRBJ2-7; V: TRBV6-1; size: few; D: TRBD2; CDR3: CASSEAGGGISYEQYF; DNA: TGTGCCAGCAGTGAAGCTGGCGGGGGGATCTCCTACGAGCAGTACTTC
J: TRBJ1-1; V: TRBV20-1; size: -; D: -; CDR3: CSAGIGNMNTEAFF; DNA: TGCAGTGCTGGGATAGGGAACATGAACACTGAAGCTTTCTTT
J: TRBJ2-1; V: TRBV5-1; size: -; D: TRBD1; CDR3: CASSLEFGAGGNEQFF; DNA: TGCGCCAGCAGCTTGGAGTTTGGGGCAGGGGGCAATGAGCAGTTCTTC
J: TRBJ2-3; V: TRBV20-1; size: few; D: TRBD2; CDR3: CSARRLAGVVDTQYF; DNA: TGCAGTGCTAGGCGGCTAGCGGGGGTAGTGGATACGCAGTATTTT
J: TRBJ1-3; V: TRBV7-9; size: -; D: -; CDR3: CASSLRRQTGRGNTIYF; DNA: TGTGCCAGCAGCTTACGTCGGCAGACAGGACGAGGAAACACCATATATTTT
J: TRBJ1-2; V: TRBV5-1; size: few; D: -; CDR3: CASSPQQHYGYTF; DNA: TGCGCCAGCAGCCCTCAACAACACTATGGCTACACCTTC
J: TRBJ2-5; V: TRBV7-8; size: -; D: -; CDR3: CASSYYRDSQETQYF; DNA: TGTGCCAGCAGCTACTACCGGGACTCCCAAGAGACCCAGTACTTC
J: TRBJ2-7; V: TRBV6-5; size: many; D: -; CDR3: CASRADTVYEQYF; DNA: TGTGCCAGCAGGGCCGACACCGTCTACGAGCAGTACTTC
J: TRBJ2-5; V: TRBV20-1; size: -; D: -; CDR3: CSAGVPQGETQYF; DNA: TGCAGTGCTGGGGTCCCACAGGGAGAGACCCAGTACTTC
J: TRBJ2-1; V: TRBV20-1; size: -; D: -; CDR3: CSARDLTGHWNEQFF; DNA: TGCAGTGCTAGAGATCTAACGGGGCACTGGAATGAGCAGTTCTTC